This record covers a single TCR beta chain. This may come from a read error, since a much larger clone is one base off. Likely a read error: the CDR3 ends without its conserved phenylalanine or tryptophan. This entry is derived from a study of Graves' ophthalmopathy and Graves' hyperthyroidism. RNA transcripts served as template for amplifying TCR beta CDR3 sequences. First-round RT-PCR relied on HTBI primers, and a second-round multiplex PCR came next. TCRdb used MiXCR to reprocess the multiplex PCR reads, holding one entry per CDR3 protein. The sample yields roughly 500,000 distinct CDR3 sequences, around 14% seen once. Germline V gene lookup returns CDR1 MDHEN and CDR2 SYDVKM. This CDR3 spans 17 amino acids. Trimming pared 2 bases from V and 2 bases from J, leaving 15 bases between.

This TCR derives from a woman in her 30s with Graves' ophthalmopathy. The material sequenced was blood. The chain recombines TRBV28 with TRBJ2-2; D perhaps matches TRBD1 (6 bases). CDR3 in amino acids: CASSLELDSANTGELFL. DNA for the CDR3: TGTGCCAGCAGTTTAGAGTTGGACAGCGCTAACACCGGGGAGCTGTTTTTG.